This passage covers 9 T cell receptor beta chains from one sample sequenced in a study of T cells expressing NK-cell markers. TCRdb re-called the 5' RACE reads and gives one entry per CDR3 protein, without DNA. This sample's table has 350,000 to 400,000 distinct CDR3 sequences. Specimen: blood T cells: a sorted CD56 or NKG2C T cell subset, CD4+ or CD8+ T cells, or bulk PBMC T cells (not recorded which). These receptors were obtained from a woman in her forties or fifties in good health.

The chain links TRBV12-3 or TRBV12-4 to TRBJ2-4; TCRdb outputs TRBD1, but without DNA this stays unchecked. The CDR3 runs to 14 residues. The CDR3 protein is CASSQTGFGNIQYF.

The gene calls are TRBV5-1 and TRBJ2-3; TCRdb's D call, TRBD2, is unchecked because there is no DNA. The CDR3 contains 16 residues. From germline, CDR1 is SGHRS and CDR2 YFSETQ. The CDR3 region is CASSLVPRGTVSAEYF.

The chain carries TRBV19 and TRBJ2-1; TCRdb indicates TRBD2, and absent DNA this call remains unverified. Germline CDR1 is LNHDA and CDR2 is SQIVND (reference sequence). CDR3 length equals 14 residues. CDR3 residues: CASTRDSGRAEQFF.

This sequence joins TRBV27 and TRBJ1-5. There are 12 residues in the CDR3. Germline CDR1 MNHEY, CDR2 SMNVEV (reference sequence). The CDR3 loop reads CASSLTNQPQHF.

The genes are TRBV6-1 and TRBJ1-2. The CDR3 length is 15 residues. Germline V gene lookup returns CDR1 MNHNS and CDR2 SASEGT. CDR3 loop: CASSVGQRINYGYTF.

The CDR3 loop reads CSVRLALSSDTQYF. The chain uses TRBV29-1 and TRBJ2-3; TCRdb picks TRBD2, but there is no DNA to check that call. This CDR3 is 14 amino acids long. From germline, CDR1 is SQVTM and CDR2 ANQGSEA.

The J gene is TRBJ2-1, the V gene TRBV7-9; TCRdb calls TRBD2, which cannot be checked without DNA. Germline assignment: CDR1 SEHNR and CDR2 FQNEAQ (reference sequence). The CDR3 has 18 amino acids. CDR3 protein: CASSLVRLAGSVYNEQFF.

The V call is TRBV4-1, the J call TRBJ2-1; the TRBD2 assignment by TCRdb is unverifiable without DNA. Germline lookup yields CDR1 MGHRA and CDR2 YSYEKL. The CDR3 sequence is 17 residues long. This CDR3 is CASSQDESSQMANRQFF.

The chain joins TRBV7-8 to TRBJ2-7; TCRdb picks TRBD1, but there is no DNA to check that call. Looked up from germline, CDR1 is SGHVS and CDR2 is FQNEAQ. The CDR3 covers 15 residues. The CDR3 here is CASSSRTVNPYEQYF.